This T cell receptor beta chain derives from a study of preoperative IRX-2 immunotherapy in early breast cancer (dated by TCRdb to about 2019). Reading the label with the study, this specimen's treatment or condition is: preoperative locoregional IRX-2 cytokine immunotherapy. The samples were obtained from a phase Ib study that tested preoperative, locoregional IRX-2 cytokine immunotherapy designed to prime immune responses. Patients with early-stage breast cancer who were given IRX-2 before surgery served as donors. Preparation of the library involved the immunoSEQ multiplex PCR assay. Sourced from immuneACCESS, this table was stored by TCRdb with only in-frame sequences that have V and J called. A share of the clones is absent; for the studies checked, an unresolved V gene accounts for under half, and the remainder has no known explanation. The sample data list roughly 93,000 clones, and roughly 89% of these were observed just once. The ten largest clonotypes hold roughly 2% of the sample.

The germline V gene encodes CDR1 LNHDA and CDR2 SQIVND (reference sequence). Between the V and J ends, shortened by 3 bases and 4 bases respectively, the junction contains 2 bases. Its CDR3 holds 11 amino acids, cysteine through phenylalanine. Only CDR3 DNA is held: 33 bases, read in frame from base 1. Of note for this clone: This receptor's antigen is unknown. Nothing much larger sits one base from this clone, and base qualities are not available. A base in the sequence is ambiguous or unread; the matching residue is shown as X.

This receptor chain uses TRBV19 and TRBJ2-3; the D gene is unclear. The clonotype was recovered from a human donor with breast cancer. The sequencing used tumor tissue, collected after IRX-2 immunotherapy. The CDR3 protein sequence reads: CASSXADTQYF. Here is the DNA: TGTGCCAGTAGTATRGCAGATACGCAGTATTTT.